This TCR beta chain was documented in a study of identical twins. Overall study findings and caveats: A cross-sectional statistical analysis, not follow-up of the same donors, supported the conclusions. There were fewer insertions in abundant cord blood beta clonotypes, but memory repertoires showed no such pattern.

Trimming took 4 bases from V and 2 from J; bases not matched to a gene: 15. Germline CDR1 is MDHEN and CDR2 is SYDVKM. The CDR3 loop spans 18 amino acids. Template switching added a universal primer site, and cDNA bore unique molecular identifiers. Using its own MiXCR run on the 5' RACE reads, TCRdb lists one record per CDR3 protein. The top ten hold around 0.98% of the sample, which has about 700,000 distinct CDR3 sequences, more than 6.5% seen once. This clonotype was picked up a small number of times. Its antigen is not known. These data also featured in a second study, about yellow fever vaccine responses in identical twins. That publication notes: Convergence reportedly seemed to mark part of the twins' vaccine T cell response, with personalization marking the rest.

The chain links TRBV28 to TRBJ2-7, with 9 bases matching TRBD2. The sample taken for sequencing was PBMCs. This receptor was obtained from a woman between 18 and 29 years old in good health. CDR3 in amino acids: CASSSPLLAVAGAYEQYF. DNA of the CDR3: TGTGCCAGCAGTTCCCCCCTTTTAGCTGTAGCGGGAGCCTACGAGCAGTACTTC. Full variable domain (rest looked up from reference TRBV28 and TRBJ2-7): DVKVTQSSRYLVKRTGEKVFLECVQDMDHENMFWYRQDPGLGLRLIYFSYDVKMKEKGDIPEGYSVSREKKERFSLILESASTNQTSMYLCASSSPLLAVAGAYEQYFGPGTRLTVT.